In this sample, the clone carrying this T cell receptor (beta chain) turned up a few times. Its antigen is as yet unknown. The V gene lost 7 bases and the J gene lost 0 bases, with 15 bases spanning the gap. The CDR3 covers 15 residues. The sample belongs to a study of T-cell memory formation after mild COVID-19. Overall study context: The study found TCR clusters largely donor specific. Notes on the study in general: Clones contracting over day 15 to 85 were CD4/CD8 balanced, with later expanders leaning CD4+. Whether day 37 second-wave clones are SARS-CoV-2-specific was not confirmed.

The authors produced TCR alpha and TCR beta cDNA libraries with sample barcodes and UMIs by 5'RACE using constant-segment primers. TCRdb re-analysed the 5' RACE reads in MiXCR, keeping a single row per CDR3 protein. The sample holds around 440,000 distinct CDR3 sequences, around a sixth seen once. The gene calls are TRBV12-3 or TRBV12-4 and TRBJ1-2, with a possible D match to TRBD1 (5 bases). Material for sequencing was PBMCs or a T cell subset sorted from them (not recorded which). The clonotype originates from an adult woman who had mild COVID-19 (a few samples of this study predate the infection). Cell type and time point are not known. The CDR3 bases are TGTGCCAGCACCCCGGGTAGGGGTACTAACTATGGCTACACCTTC. This translates into CASTPGRGTNYGYTF.